Reported below is one T cell receptor (beta chain). Its antigen remains unidentified. Researchers made TCR beta libraries by using iRepertoire HTBI primers and running Arm-PCR on CDR3 regions. TCRdb ran MiXCR on the multiplex PCR reads and lists one entry per CDR3 protein. This table holds under 300,000 distinct CDR3 sequences, roughly 21% found once. This sample was taken from a study of regulatory T cells in long-lasting Graves disease. Study as a whole: New Graves' disease cases had less than 3 months of antithyroid drugs. Study-level findings and limits: Persistent disease favored TRBV28, TRBJ1-2 and TRBJ2-5. Persistent Graves' patients showed less TCR diversity than newly diagnosed patients showed.

Per germline, CDR1 SGHAT and CDR2 FQNNGV. The CDR3 loop spans 23 amino acids. V dropped 0 bases and J dropped 1; count of bases not matched to a gene: 17. Time point indicated: newly diagnosed GD, antithyroid drugs for less than 3 months. The TCR library was made from RNA extracted from PBMCs. American Thyroid Association guidelines defined how Graves' disease was diagnosed. The clonotype originates from a female donor with Graves disease. Sequenced material: peripheral blood mononuclear cells (PBMCs), taken at new diagnosis, from a patient treated with antithyroid drugs. J is TRBJ2-1 and V is TRBV11-2; 14 nucleotides agree with TRBD2. This chain's CDR3 is CASSLEGGGQRRTSGRSYNEQFF. CDR3 DNA: TGTGCCAGCAGCTTAGAAGGAGGGGGACAGAGAAGGACTAGCGGGAGGTCCTACAATGAGCAGTTCTTC. Drawing the rest from reference TRBV11-2 and TRBJ2-1, the complete variable domain is EAGVAQSPRYKIIEKRQSVAFWCNPISGHATLYWYQQILGQGPKLLIQFQNNGVVDDSQLPKDRFSAERLKGVDSTLKIQPAKLEDSAVYLCASSLEGGGQRRTSGRSYNEQFFGPGTRLTVL.